This T cell receptor beta chain was observed in a study of shared clonotypes between healthy human individuals. The study, taken as a whole, reports: The authors sampled blood alone, and tissue repertoires likely differ. Lower generation probabilities were found for non-shared clonotypes than for those shared by all four donors.

Comments on this clone: What it recognizes is unknown.

TCRdb keeps only in-frame clones here, not all; method: immunoSEQ multiplex PCR. The data contain roughly 1,500,000 clones, approximately 98.5% of them singletons. It was into CD45RA+ naive and CD45RA-negative memory subsets that the CD4+ cells were split. The CDR3 consists of 18 residues. Germline V gives CDR1 SGDLS, CDR2 YYNGEE. With 2 bases clipped from V and 4 bases from J, the junction kept 12 bases outside the gene matches. This receptor was identified in a man aged 30-40 years in good health. The chain recombines TRBV9 with TRBJ2-2; 9 nucleotides agree with TRBD2. Source material: naive CD4+ T cells sorted from blood. Sample subset: CD45RA+ positively selected. The DNA of the CDR3 is TGTGCCAGCAGCGTTCGAGCGGGAGGACCCTCGGGCACCGGGGAGCTGTTTTTT. It codes for CASSVRAGGPSGTGELFF.